These T cell receptor beta chains were read from a single sample in a study of identical twins. Each CDR3 protein gets one entry after TCRdb re-called the 5' RACE reads with MiXCR. The sample holds roughly 1,500,000 distinct CDR3 sequences, around 29% seen once. Sequences were obtained from cord blood. These receptors all stem from a newborn girl in good health. CDR3s include the opening cysteine and the closing phenylalanine or tryptophan. Each record gives: J gene, D gene, V gene, clone size, CDR3 protein, CDR3 DNA. D genes are given only for firm matches. The size of a clone is reported for some rows only, either as once, few or many, or as a class for expanded clones.

TRBJ1-1 . TRBV2 . CASSDRTANTEAFF TGTGCCAGCAGTGACCGGACAGCCAACACTGAAGCTTTCTTT
TRBJ1-4 TRBD1 TRBV6-5 few CASSYYRGAEKLFF TGTGCCAGCAGTTACTACAGGGGTGCTGAAAAACTGTTTTTT
TRBJ1-5 . TRBV7-9 . CASSLGTPNQPQQF TGTGCCAGCAGCTTGGGAACCCCGAATCAGCCCCAGCAATTT
TRBJ2-7 . TRBV13 . CASSLRRHQTSYEQYF TGTGCCAGCAGCTTAAGACGACACCAGACATCCTACGAGCAGTACTTC
TRBJ2-7 TRBD2 TRBV11-2 few CASGPTSGVYEQYF TGTGCCAGCGGCCCGACTAGCGGGGTATACGAGCAGTACTTC
TRBJ2-3 TRBD2 TRBV4-1 . CASSQSGRARTDTQYF TGCGCCAGCAGCCAATCCGGGAGGGCCAGAACAGATACGCAGTATTTT
TRBJ1-2 . TRBV29-1 few CSVADVSYGYTF TGCAGCGTCGCGGATGTGAGCTATGGCTACACCTTC
TRBJ2-3 . TRBV3-1 few CASSQYGGRVTEDTQYF TGTGCCAGCAGCCAATATGGCGGCAGGGTGACAGAAGATACGCAGTATTTT
TRBJ2-3 . TRBV6-6 . CASSLTWGVWTDTQYF TGTGCCAGCAGCCTTACGTGGGGTGTGTGGACAGATACGCAGTATTTT
TRBJ1-4 . TRBV5-5 . CASSLGEAVTTNEKLFF TGTGCCAGCAGCTTGGGGGAGGCAGTCACAACTAATGAAAAACTGTTTTTT
TRBJ1-2 . TRBV6-5 few CASLGEESYGYTF TGTGCCAGCCTAGGGGAGGAGAGCTATGGCTACACCTTC
TRBJ2-3 . TRBV20-1 . CSRSSTDTQYF TGCAGTCGCTCTAGCACAGATACGCAGTATTTT
TRBJ2-2 . TRBV7-6 . CASSLGVEHTGELFF TGTGCCAGCAGCTTAGGGGTAGAGCACACCGGGGAGCTGTTTTTT
TRBJ2-1 . TRBV18 few CASSPGRLYSYNEQFF TGTGCCAGCTCACCAGGGCGGTTATACTCCTACAATGAGCAGTTCTTC
TRBJ2-1 . TRBV18 . CASSFRTVYNEQFF TGTGCCAGCTCATTCCGGACAGTCTACAATGAGCAGTTCTTC
TRBJ1-6 . TRBV5-1 few CASSVTFYRIDSPLHF TGCGCCAGCAGCGTAACTTTTTACCGGATCGATTCACCCCTCCACTTT
TRBJ2-1 . TRBV25-1 . CASSTRGSGYNEQFF TGTGCCAGCAGCACTCGGGGGTCCGGGTACAATGAGCAGTTCTTC
TRBJ1-3 . TRBV20-1 . CSARVRQLSSGNTIYF TGCAGTGCCAGAGTTAGACAGTTGTCATCTGGAAACACCATATATTTT
TRBJ2-7 TRBD2 TRBV20-1 . CSASRSGRGRNEQYF TGCAGTGCTAGTCGCAGCGGGAGGGGGCGAAACGAGCAGTACTTC
TRBJ1-2 . TRBV15 . CATSPRQANYGYTF TGTGCCACCAGTCCTCGACAGGCTAACTATGGCTACACCTTC
TRBJ2-1 . TRBV20-1 . CSAPAGRGYNEQFF TGCAGTGCCCCCGCGGGGAGGGGGTACAATGAGCAGTTCTTC
TRBJ2-7 . TRBV7-9 . CASSSSAGTLHHEQYF TGTGCCAGCAGCTCGAGCGCCGGGACTTTGCACCACGAGCAGTACTTC
TRBJ2-2 . TRBV2 once CASSRRGVNTGELFF TGTGCCAGCAGCCGTCGCGGGGTCAACACCGGGGAGCTGTTTTTT
TRBJ2-1 . TRBV7-9 few CASSSSVRYNEQFF TGTGCCAGCAGCTCAAGCGTTCGTTACAATGAGCAGTTCTTC
TRBJ2-1 . TRBV11-3 few CASSPRNLNEQFF TGTGCCAGCAGCCCTAGGAACTTGAATGAGCAGTTCTTC
TRBJ2-1 TRBD2 TRBV4-1 . CASSQGTSNGQFF TGCGCCAGCAGCCAAGGGACTAGCAATGGGCAGTTCTTC
TRBJ2-1 TRBD2 TRBV20-1 . CSARDGTSPYNEQFF TGCAGTGCTAGAGACGGGACTAGCCCCTACAATGAGCAGTTCTTC
TRBJ1-3 . TRBV20-1 . CSAREPGGGNTIYF TGCAGTGCTAGAGAACCGGGTGGCGGAAACACCATATATTTT
TRBJ1-2 . TRBV6-6 once CASSGRGQIYGYTF TGTGCCAGCAGTGGACGGGGCCAAATCTATGGCTACACCTTC
TRBJ2-3 . TRBV28 . CASILQGWAGSTDTQYF TGTGCCAGCATCCTCCAAGGGTGGGCGGGGTCCACAGATACGCAGTATTTT
TRBJ2-5 . TRBV20-1 . CSVLWARETQYF TGCAGCGTTCTGTGGGCACGGGAGACCCAGTACTTC
TRBJ1-1 . TRBV6-1 . CASRELTGEAFF TGTGCCAGCAGGGAACTAACAGGTGAAGCTTTCTTT
TRBJ1-5 TRBD1 TRBV13 . CASSSRTGWRNQPQHF TGTGCCAGCAGCTCCCGGACAGGGTGGAGAAATCAGCCCCAGCATTTT
TRBJ2-1 . TRBV25-1 few CASSSLLARDNEQFF TGTGCCAGCAGTTCGTTGCTAGCTCGTGACAATGAGCAGTTCTTC